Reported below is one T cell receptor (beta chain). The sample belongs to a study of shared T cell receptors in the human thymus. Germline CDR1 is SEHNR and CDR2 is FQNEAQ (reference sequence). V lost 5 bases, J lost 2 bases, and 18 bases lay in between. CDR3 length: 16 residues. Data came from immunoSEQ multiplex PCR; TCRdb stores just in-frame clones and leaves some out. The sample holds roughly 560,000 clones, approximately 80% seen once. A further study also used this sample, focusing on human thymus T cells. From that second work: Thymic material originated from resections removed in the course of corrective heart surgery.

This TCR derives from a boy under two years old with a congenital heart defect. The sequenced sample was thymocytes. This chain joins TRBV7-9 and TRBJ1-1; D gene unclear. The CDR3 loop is CASSRDLATVNTEAFF. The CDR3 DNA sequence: TGTGCCAGCAGCCGAGATCTGGCTACAGTAAACACTGAAGCTTTCTTT.